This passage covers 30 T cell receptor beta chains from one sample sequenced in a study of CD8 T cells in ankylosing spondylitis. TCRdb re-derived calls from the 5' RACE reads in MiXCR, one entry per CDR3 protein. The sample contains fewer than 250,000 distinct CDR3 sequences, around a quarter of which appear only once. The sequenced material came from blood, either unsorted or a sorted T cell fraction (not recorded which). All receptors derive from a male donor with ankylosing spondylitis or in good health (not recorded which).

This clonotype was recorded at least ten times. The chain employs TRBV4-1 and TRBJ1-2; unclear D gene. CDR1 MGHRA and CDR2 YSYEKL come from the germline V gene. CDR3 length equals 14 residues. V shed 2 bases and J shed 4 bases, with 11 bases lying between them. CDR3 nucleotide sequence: TGCGCCAGCAGCCAACCGAACAGCGTCTATGGCTACACCTTC. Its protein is CASSQPNSVYGYTF.

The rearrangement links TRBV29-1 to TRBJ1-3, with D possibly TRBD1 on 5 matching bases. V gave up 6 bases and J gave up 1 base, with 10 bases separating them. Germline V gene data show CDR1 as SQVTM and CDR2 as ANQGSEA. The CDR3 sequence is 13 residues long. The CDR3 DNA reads TGCAGCGTGAATCAGGGTTCTGGAAACACCATATATTTT. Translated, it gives CSVNQGSGNTIYF.

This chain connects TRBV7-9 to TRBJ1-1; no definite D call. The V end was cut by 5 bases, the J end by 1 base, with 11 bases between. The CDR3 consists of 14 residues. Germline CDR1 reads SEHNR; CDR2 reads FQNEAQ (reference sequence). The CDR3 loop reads CASSPQQQNTEAFF. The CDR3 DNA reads TGTGCCAGCAGCCCGCAACAGCAGAACACTGAAGCTTTCTTT. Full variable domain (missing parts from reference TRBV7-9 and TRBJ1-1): DTGVSQNPRHKITKRGQNVTFRCDPISEHNRLYWYRQTLGQGPEFLTYFQNEAQLEKSRLLSDRFSAERPKGSFSTLEIQRTEQGDSAMYLCASSPQQQNTEAFFGQGTRLTVV.

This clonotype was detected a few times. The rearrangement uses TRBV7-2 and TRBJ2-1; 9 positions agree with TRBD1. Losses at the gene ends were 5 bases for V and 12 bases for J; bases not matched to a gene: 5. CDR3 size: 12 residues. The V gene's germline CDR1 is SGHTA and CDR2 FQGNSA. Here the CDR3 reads CASSVDRGWQFF. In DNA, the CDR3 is TGTGCCAGCAGCGTCGACAGGGGGTGGCAGTTCTTC.

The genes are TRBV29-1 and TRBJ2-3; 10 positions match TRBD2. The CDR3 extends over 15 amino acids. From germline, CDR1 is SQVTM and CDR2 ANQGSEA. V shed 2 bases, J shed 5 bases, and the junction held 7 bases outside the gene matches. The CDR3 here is CSVETLAGYGDTQYF. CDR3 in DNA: TGCAGCGTTGAAACACTAGCGGGATATGGAGATACGCAGTATTTT.

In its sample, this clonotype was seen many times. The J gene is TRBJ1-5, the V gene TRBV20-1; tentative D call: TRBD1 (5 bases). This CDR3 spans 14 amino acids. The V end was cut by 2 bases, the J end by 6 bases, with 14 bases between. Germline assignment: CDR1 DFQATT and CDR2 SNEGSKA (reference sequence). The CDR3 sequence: CSARSGNDGQPQHF. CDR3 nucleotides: TGCAGTGCTAGATCAGGGAATGACGGTCAGCCCCAGCATTTT.

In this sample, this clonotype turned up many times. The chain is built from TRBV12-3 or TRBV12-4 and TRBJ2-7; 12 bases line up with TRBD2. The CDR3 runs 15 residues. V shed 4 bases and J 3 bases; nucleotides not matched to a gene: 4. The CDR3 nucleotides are TGTGCCAGCAGTTCTCCGACTAGCGGGAGCTACGAGCAGTACTTC. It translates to CASSSPTSGSYEQYF.

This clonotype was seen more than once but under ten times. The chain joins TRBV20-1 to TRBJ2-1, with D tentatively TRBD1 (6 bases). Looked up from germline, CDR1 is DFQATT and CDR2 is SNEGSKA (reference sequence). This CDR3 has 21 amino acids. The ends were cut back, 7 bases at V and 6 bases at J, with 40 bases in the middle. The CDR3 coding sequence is TGCAGTGGCTATTTGTCAGGGTTGAAGGTGAAAACAGGGAAGCCGGGCAATGAGCAGTTCTTC. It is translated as CSGYLSGLKVKTGKPGNEQFF.

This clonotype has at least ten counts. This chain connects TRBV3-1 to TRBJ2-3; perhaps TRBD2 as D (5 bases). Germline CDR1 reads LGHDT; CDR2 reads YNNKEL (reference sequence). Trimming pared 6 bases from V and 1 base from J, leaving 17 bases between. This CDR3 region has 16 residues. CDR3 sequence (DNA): TGTGCCAGCAGTAAGGCCCGGGGTACGGGCACAGATACGCAGTATTTT. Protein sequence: CASSKARGTGTDTQYF.

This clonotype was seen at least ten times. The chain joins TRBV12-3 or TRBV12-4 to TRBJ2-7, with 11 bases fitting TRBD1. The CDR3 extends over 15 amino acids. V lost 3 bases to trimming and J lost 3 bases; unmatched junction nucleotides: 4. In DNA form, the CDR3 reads TGTGCCAGCAGTTTTTCCGGGACAGGGGGCTACGAGCAGTACTTC. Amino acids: CASSFSGTGGYEQYF.

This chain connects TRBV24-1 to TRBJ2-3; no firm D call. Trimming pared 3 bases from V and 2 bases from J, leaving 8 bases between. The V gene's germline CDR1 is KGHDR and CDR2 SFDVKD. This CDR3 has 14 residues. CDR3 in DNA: TGTGCCACCAGTGATCCTGTCAACACAGATACGCAGTATTTT. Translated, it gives CATSDPVNTDTQYF.

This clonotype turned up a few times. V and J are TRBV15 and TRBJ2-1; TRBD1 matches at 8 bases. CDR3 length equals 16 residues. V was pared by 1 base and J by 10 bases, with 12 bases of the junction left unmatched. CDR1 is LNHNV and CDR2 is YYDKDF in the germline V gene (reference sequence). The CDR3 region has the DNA TGTGCCACCAGCAGAGGACAGGGGCCCGCTATTGACGAGCAGTTCTTC. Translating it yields CATSRGQGPAIDEQFF.

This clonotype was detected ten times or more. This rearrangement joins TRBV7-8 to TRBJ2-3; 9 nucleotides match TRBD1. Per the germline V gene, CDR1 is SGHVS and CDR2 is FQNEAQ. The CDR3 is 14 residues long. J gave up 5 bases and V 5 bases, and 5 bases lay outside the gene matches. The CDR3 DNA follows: TGTGCCAGCAGCGAGGACAGGGGAGAAGATACGCAGTATTTT. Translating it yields CASSEDRGEDTQYF. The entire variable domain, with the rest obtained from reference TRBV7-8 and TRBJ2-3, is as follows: GAGVSQSPRYKVAKRGQDVALRCDPISGHVSLFWYQQALGQGPEFLTYFQNEAQLDKSGLPSDRFFAERPEGSVSTLKIQRTQQEDSAVYLCASSEDRGEDTQYFGPGTRLTVL.

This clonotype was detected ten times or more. The CDR3, as DNA: TGCGCCAGCAGCCAGAGATCCTCCTACGAGCAGTACTTC. As protein: CASSQRSSYEQYF. The chain is built from TRBV4-1 and TRBJ2-7; unclear D gene. The CDR3 covers 13 residues. Germline CDR1 is MGHRA and CDR2 is YSYEKL. V dropped 3 bases and J dropped 0 bases, with 6 bases sitting between them.

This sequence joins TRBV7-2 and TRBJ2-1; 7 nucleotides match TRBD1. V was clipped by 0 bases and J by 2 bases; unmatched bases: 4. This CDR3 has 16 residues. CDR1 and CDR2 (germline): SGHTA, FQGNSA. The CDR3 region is CASSLARGTAYNEQFF. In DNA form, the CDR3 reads TGTGCCAGCAGCTTAGCGAGAGGGACAGCCTACAATGAGCAGTTCTTC. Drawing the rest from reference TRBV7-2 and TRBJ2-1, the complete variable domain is GAGVSQSPSNKVTEKGKDVELRCDPISGHTALYWYRQSLGQGLEFLIYFQGNSAPDKSGLPSDRFSAERTGGSVSTLTIQRTQQEDSAVYLCASSLARGTAYNEQFFGPGTRLTVL.

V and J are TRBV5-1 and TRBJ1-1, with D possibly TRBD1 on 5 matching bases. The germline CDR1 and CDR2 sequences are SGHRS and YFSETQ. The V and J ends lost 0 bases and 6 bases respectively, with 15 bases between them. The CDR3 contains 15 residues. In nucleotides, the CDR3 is TGCGCCAGCAGCTTGGACGGGGGTTACATCGCTGAAGCTTTCTTT. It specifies CASSLDGGYIAEAFF.

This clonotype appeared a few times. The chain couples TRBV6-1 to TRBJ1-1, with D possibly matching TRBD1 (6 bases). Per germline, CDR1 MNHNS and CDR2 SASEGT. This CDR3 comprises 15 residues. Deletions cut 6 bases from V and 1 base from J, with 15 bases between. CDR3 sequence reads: CASSRVQGGNTEAFF. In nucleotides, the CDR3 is TGTGCCAGCAGCCGCGTACAGGGCGGGAACACTGAAGCTTTCTTT.

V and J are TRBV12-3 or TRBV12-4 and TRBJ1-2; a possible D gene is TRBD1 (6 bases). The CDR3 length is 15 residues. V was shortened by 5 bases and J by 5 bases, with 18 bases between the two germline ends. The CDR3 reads CASSPRDTHSYGYTF. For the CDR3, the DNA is TGTGCCAGCAGTCCTCGGGACACTCATTCATATGGCTACACCTTC.

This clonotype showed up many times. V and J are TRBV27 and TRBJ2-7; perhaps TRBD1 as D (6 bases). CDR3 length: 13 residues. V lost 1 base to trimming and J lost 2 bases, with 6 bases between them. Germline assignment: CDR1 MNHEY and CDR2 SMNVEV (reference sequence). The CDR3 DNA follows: TGTGCCAGCAGTTTATACAGGGCCTACGAGCAGTACTTC. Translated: CASSLYRAYEQYF.

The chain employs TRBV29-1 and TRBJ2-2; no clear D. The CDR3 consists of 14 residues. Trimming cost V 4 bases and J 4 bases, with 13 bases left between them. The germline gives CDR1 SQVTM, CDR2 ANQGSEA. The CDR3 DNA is TGCAGCGTTGCGGTCAGAACAACCACCGGGGAGCTGTTTTTT. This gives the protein CSVAVRTTTGELFF.

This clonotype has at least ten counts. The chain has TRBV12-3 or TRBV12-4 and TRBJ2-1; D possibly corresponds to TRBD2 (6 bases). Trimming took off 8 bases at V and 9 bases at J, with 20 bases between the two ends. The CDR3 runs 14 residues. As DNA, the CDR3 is TGTGCCAGCCTTCCGGGGGTAGCTGGCATTGAGCAGTTCTTC. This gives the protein CASLPGVAGIEQFF.

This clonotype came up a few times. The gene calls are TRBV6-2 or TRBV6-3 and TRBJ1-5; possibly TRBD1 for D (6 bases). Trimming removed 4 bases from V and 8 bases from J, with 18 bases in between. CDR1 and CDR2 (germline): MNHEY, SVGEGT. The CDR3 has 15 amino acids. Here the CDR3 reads CASSFSGAPIKPQHF. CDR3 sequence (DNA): TGTGCCAGCAGTTTTTCAGGGGCCCCCATCAAGCCCCAGCATTTT.

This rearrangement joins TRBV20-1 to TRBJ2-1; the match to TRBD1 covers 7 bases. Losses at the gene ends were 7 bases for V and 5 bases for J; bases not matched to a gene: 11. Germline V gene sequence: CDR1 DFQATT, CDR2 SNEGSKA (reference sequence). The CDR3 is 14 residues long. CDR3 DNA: TGCAGTGGTGAGCGTGGGACAGAAGACAATGAGCAGTTCTTC. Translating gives CSGERGTEDNEQFF.

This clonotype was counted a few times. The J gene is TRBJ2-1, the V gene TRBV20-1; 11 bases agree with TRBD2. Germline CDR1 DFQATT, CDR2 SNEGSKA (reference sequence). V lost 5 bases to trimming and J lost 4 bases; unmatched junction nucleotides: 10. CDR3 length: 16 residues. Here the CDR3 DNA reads TGCAGTGCTCCAACCGGGACTAGCGGTGGATACAATGAGCAGTTCTTC. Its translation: CSAPTGTSGGYNEQFF.

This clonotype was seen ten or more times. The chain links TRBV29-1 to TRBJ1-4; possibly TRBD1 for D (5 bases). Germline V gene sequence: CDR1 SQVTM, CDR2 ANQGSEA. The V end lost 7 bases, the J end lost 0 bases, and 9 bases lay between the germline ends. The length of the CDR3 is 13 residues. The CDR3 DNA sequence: TGCAGCGGGGGCCAATCAACTAATGAAAAACTGTTTTTT. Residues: CSGGQSTNEKLFF.

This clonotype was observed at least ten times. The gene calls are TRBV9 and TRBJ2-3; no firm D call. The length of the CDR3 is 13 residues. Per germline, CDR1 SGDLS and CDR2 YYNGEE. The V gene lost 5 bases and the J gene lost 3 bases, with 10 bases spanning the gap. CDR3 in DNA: TGTGCCAGCAGTAGGCGCATAACAGATACGCAGTATTTT. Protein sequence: CASSRRITDTQYF.

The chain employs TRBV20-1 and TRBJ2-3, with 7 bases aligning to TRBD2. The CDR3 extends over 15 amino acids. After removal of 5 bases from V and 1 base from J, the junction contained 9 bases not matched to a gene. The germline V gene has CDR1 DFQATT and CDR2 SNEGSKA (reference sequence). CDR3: CSADAGEMGTDTQYF. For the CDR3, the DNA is TGCAGTGCTGACGCGGGAGAGATGGGCACAGATACGCAGTATTTT.

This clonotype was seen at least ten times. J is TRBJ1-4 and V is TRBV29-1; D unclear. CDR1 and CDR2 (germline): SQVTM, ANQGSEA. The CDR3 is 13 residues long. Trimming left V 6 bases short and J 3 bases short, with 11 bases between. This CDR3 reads CSVRGGPNEKLFF. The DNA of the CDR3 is TGCAGCGTCCGTGGCGGCCCTAATGAAAAACTGTTTTTT.

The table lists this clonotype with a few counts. CDR3 sequence reads: CASSQSSGQNYGYTF. For the CDR3, the DNA is TGTGCCAGCAGCCAGAGTAGCGGGCAGAACTATGGCTACACCTTC. This chain connects TRBV11-2 to TRBJ1-2; D not resolved. Trimming pared 5 bases from V and 2 bases from J, leaving 15 bases between. The CDR3 sequence is 15 residues long. The germline V gene encodes CDR1 SGHAT and CDR2 FQNNGV.

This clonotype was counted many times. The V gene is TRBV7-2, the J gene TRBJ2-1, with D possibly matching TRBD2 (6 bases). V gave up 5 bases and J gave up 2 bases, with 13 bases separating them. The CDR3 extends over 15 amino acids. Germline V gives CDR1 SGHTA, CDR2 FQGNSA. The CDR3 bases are TGTGCCAGCAGCCCCCAGATAGCGGCCTACAATGAGCAGTTCTTC. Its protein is CASSPQIAAYNEQFF.